The present entry profiles one T cell receptor beta chain with its context. Its cognate antigen is unknown. Produced via immunoSEQ multiplex PCR; TCRdb's table is partial and in-frame only. Of around 2.5 million clones listed, 90% to 95% are singletons. The study separated CD4+ cells into CD45RA+ naive and CD45RA-negative memory subsets. This specimen belongs to a study of shared clonotypes between healthy human individuals. Study-wide results and limits: A handful of donors had roughly 5.2% of their naive CD4 clonotypes in common. An effect of sequencing depth on clonotype sharing among donors was expected. Unshared clonotypes carried lower generation probabilities than those common to all four donors.

V was clipped by 5 bases and J by 4 bases; unmatched bases: 1. This CDR3 comprises 13 residues. Germline V gene data show CDR1 as LNHNV and CDR2 as YYDKDF (reference sequence). The chain combines TRBV15 with TRBJ2-3; 9 positions match TRBD2. The source is a man between 18 and 35 years old in good health. Some clones in this sample may be carry-over from other donors' samples. Sequenced input: naive CD4+ T cells from PBMCs. The subset: CD45RA+ positively selected. In nucleotides, the CDR3 is TGTGCCACCAGCCGGACTAGCGCAGATACGCAGTATTTT. Translating gives CATSRTSADTQYF.